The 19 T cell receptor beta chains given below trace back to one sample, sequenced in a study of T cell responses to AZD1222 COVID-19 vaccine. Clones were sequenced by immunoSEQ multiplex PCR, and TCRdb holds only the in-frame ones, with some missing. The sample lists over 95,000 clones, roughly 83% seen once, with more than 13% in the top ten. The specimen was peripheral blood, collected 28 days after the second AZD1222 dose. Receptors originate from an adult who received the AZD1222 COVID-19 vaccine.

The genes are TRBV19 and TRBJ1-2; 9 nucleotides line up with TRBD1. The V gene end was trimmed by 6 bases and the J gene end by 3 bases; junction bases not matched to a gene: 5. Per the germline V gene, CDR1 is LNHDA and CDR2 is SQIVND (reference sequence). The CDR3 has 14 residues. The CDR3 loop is CASRGQGNHYGYTF. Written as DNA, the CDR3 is TGTGCCAGTAGGGGACAGGGTAATCACTATGGCTACACCTTC.

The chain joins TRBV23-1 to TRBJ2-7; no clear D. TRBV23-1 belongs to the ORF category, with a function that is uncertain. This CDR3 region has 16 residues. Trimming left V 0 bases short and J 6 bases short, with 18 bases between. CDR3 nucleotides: TGCGCCAGCAGTCAATCACGGGTTGGCAGCAGATCCGAGCAGTACTTC. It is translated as CASSQSRVGSRSEQYF.

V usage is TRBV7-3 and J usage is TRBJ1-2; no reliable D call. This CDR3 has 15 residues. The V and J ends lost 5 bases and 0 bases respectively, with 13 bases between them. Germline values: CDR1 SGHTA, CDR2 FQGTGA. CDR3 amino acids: CASSIGPPANYGYTF. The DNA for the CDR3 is TGTGCCAGCAGCATCGGACCGCCAGCTAACTATGGCTACACCTTC.

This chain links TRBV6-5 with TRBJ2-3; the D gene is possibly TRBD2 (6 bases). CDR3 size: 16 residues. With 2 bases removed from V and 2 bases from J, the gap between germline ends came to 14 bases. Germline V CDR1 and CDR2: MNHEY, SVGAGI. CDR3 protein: CASSYGKDYHTDTQYF. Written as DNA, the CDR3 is TGTGCCAGCAGTTACGGGAAGGACTACCACACAGATACGCAGTATTTT.

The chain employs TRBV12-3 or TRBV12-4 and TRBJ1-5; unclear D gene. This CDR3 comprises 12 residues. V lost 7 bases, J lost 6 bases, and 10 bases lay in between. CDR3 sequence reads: CASTEAGQPQHF. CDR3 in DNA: TGTGCCAGCACCGAAGCGGGTCAGCCCCAGCATTTT.

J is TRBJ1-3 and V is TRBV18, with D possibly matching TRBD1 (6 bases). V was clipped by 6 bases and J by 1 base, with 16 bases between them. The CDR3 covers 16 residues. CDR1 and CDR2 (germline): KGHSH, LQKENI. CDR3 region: CASSPGGGKSGNTIYF. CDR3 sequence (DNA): TGTGCCAGCTCCCCAGGAGGGGGGAAATCTGGAAACACCATATATTTT.

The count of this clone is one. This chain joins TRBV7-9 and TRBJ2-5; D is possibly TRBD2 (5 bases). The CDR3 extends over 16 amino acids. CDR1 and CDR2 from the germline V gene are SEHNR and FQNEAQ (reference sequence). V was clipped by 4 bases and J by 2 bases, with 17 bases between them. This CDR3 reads CASSSRVRSGQETQYF. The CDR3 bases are TGTGCCAGCAGCTCGAGGGTACGGAGTGGTCAAGAGACCCAGTACTTC.

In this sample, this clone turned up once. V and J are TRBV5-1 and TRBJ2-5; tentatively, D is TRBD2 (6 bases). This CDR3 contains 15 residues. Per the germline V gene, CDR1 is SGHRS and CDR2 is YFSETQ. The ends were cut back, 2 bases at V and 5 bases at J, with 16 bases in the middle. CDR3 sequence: CASSLGLALSETQYF. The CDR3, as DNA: TGCGCCAGCAGCTTAGGCCTAGCGCTCTCCGAGACCCAGTACTTC.

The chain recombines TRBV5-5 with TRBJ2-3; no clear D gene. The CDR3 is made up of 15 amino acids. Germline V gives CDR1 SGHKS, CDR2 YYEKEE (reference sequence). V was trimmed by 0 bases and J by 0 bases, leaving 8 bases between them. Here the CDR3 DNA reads TGTGCCAGCAGCTTGGGGCACCGGAGCACAGATACGCAGTATTTT. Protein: CASSLGHRSTDTQYF. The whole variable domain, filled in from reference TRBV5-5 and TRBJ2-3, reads DAGVTQSPTHLIKTRGQQVTLRCSPISGHKSVSWYQQVLGQGPQFIFQYYEKEERGRGNFPDRFSARQFPNYSSELNVNALLLGDSALYLCASSLGHRSTDTQYFGPGTRLTVL.

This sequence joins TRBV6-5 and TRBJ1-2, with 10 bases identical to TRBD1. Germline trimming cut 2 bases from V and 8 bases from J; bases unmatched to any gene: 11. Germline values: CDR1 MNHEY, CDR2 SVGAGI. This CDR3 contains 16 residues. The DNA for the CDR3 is TGTGCCAGCAGTTACCTCCGGGACAGGGGTCGAGGGGGCTACACCTTC. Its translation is CASSYLRDRGRGGYTF.

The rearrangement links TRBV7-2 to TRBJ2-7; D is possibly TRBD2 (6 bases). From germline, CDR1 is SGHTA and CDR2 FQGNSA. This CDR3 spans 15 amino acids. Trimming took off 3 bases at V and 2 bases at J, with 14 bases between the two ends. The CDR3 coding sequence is TGTGCCAGCAGCTTGTCCGCGGAGGGGACCTACGAGCAGTACTTC. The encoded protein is CASSLSAEGTYEQYF.

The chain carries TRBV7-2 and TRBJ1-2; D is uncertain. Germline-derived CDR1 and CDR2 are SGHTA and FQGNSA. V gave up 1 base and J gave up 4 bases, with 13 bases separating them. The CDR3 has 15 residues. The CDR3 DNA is TGTGCCAGCAGCTTAGTGGGTTCAACTCTCTATGGCTACACCTTC. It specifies CASSLVGSTLYGYTF.

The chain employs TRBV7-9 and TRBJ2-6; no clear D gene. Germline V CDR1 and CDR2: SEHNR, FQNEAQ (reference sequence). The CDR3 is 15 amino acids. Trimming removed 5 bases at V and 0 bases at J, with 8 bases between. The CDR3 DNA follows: TGTGCCAGCAGCCGAGACCACTCTGGGGCCAACGTCCTGACTTTC. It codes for CASSRDHSGANVLTF.

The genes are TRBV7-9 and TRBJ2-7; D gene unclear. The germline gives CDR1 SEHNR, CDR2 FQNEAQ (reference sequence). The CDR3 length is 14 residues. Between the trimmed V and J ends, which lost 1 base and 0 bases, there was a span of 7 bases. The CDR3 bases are TGTGCCAGCAGCTTAGAGGCAGTCTCCTACGAGCAGTACTTC. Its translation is CASSLEAVSYEQYF.

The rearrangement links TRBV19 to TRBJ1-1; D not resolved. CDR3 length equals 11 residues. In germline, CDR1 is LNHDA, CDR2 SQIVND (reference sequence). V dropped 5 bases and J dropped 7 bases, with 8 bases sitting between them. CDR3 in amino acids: CASSGGSEAFF. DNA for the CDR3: TGTGCCAGTAGTGGCGGGAGTGAAGCTTTCTTT.

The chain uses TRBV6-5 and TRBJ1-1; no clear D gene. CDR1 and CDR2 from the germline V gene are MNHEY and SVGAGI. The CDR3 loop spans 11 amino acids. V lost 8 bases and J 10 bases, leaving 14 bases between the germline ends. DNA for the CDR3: TGTGCCAGCTCCGATGCCGGGTTAGCTTTCTTT. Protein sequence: CASSDAGLAFF.

For the CDR3, the DNA is TGTGCCAGCAGCAAAGTCCCCTCCCGGGACAGGGGGCCCTCACCCCTCCACTTT. Protein product: CASSKVPSRDRGPSPLHF. The chain recombines TRBV21-1 with TRBJ1-6; the table names TRBD1, a call not compared with the DNA. TRBV21-1 is recorded as a pseudogene. CDR3 length: 18 residues.

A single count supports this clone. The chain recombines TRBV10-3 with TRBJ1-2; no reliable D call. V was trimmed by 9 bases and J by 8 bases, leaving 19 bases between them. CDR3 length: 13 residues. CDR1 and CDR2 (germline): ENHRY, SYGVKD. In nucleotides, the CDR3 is TGTGCCATAACCGACGGGCTCTTTCGGGGCTACACCTTC. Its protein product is CAITDGLFRGYTF.

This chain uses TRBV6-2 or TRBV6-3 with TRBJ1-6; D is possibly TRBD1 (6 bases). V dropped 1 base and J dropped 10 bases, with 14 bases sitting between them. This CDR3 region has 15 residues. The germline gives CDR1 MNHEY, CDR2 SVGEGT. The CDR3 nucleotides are TGTGCCAGCAGTTACTGGGGATCAGGGGTATCACCCCTCCACTTT. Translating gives CASSYWGSGVSPLHF.